The 11 T cell receptor beta chains reported below all come from one sample, sequenced in a study of CD8 T cells in ankylosing spondylitis (dated by TCRdb to about 2017). The library was obtained by 5' RACE. The reads were generated on an Illumina HiSeq 2500. TCRdb trimmed the raw reads at Q25, called clones with MiXCR and kept productive beta chains. All rows with the same CDR3 protein become a single entry with the most common DNA and genes. This sample lists about 39,000 distinct CDR3 sequences; roughly 3% were detected once. The ten top clones hold about 3% of the sample. Specimen: blood, either unsorted or a sorted T cell fraction (not recorded which). The receptors were sampled from a male donor with ankylosing spondylitis or in good health (not recorded which).

This clonotype was seen repeatedly, ten times or more. In nucleotides, the CDR3 is TGTGCCAGCAGCGTAGATTTAGGGGGCGCTGGGTCCAAAAACATTCAGTACTTC. Translation gives CASSVDLGGAGSKNIQYF. The chain couples TRBV9 to TRBJ2-4; 7 nucleotides align to TRBD1. Germline CDR1 reads SGDLS; CDR2 reads YYNGEE. Germline trimming cut 0 bases from V and 2 bases from J; bases unmatched to any gene: 11. CDR3 length: 18 amino acids.

The chain links TRBV9 to TRBJ2-3, with 7 bases identical to TRBD2. Germline loops: CDR1 SGDLS, CDR2 YYNGEE. There are 14 residues in the CDR3. J gave up 4 bases and V 2 bases, and 4 bases lay outside the gene matches. CDR3 loop: CASSVGLGSDTQYF. CDR3 sequence (DNA): TGTGCCAGCAGCGTCGGACTAGGATCAGATACGCAGTATTTT. The full variable domain, with the rest looked up from reference TRBV9 and TRBJ2-3, is DSGVTQTPKHLITATGQRVTLRCSPRSGDLSVYWYQQSLDQGLQFLIQYYNGEERAKGNILERFSAQQFPDLHSELNLSSLELGDSALYFCASSVGLGSDTQYFGPGTRLTVL.

This clonotype was recorded at least ten times. The rearrangement joins TRBV9 to TRBJ2-3; TRBD2 agrees at 7 bases. The CDR3 is 14 amino acids. The V gene end was trimmed by 4 bases and the J gene end by 2 bases; junction bases not matched to a gene: 4. Germline loops: CDR1 SGDLS, CDR2 YYNGEE. CDR3 in amino acids: CASSTSAYTDTQYF. The DNA for the CDR3 is TGTGCCAGCAGCACTAGCGCCTACACAGATACGCAGTATTTT.

This clonotype was counted ten times or more. The gene calls are TRBV9 and TRBJ1-2, with D possibly matching TRBD1 (6 bases). The CDR3 spans 14 residues. The V end lost 2 bases, the J end lost 2 bases, and 10 bases lay between the germline ends. Germline assignment: CDR1 SGDLS and CDR2 YYNGEE. The CDR3 DNA follows: TGTGCCAGCAGCGTGGCGGGGGCCAACTATGGCTACACCTTC. This gives the protein CASSVAGANYGYTF.

In its sample, this clonotype was seen many times. The chain combines TRBV9 with TRBJ2-2; TRBD2 matches at 9 bases. Germline CDR1 reads SGDLS; CDR2 reads YYNGEE. V trimming: 2 bases; J trimming: 5 bases; junction bases outside the gene matches: 7. This CDR3 is 16 amino acids long. The CDR3 spells CASSVVAGVGTGELFF. The DNA of the CDR3 is TGTGCCAGCAGCGTGGTAGCGGGAGTTGGTACCGGGGAGCTGTTTTTT. The full variable domain, rest sourced from reference TRBV9 and TRBJ2-2, is DSGVTQTPKHLITATGQRVTLRCSPRSGDLSVYWYQQSLDQGLQFLIQYYNGEERAKGNILERFSAQQFPDLHSELNLSSLELGDSALYFCASSVVAGVGTGELFFGEGSRLTVL.

This clonotype appeared many times. The rearrangement links TRBV9 to TRBJ1-2; D gene ambiguous. The V end was cut by 0 bases, the J end by 6 bases, with 6 bases between. Germline CDR1 is SGDLS and CDR2 is YYNGEE. The CDR3 has 12 residues. This CDR3 is CASSVDGDGYTF. CDR3 coding DNA: TGTGCCAGCAGCGTAGATGGTGATGGCTACACCTTC.

This clonotype was counted at least ten times. The genes are TRBV9 and TRBJ1-2; D uncertain. The V end lost 0 bases, the J end lost 2 bases, and 8 bases lay between the germline ends. Germline CDR1 and CDR2: SGDLS and YYNGEE. The CDR3 sequence is 14 residues long. This chain's CDR3 is CASSVEASNYGYTF. CDR3 in DNA: TGTGCCAGCAGCGTAGAGGCGTCCAACTATGGCTACACCTTC.

The chain employs TRBV9 and TRBJ1-1; possible D gene TRBD1, 5 bases. CDR1 is SGDLS, CDR2 YYNGEE, per germline. V lost 3 bases and J lost 0, with 9 bases in between. This CDR3 contains 14 residues. In DNA form, the CDR3 reads TGTGCCAGCAGCGAGGGGACGGTGAACACTGAAGCTTTCTTT. It codes for CASSEGTVNTEAFF.

This clonotype was seen many times. This chain joins TRBV9 and TRBJ1-3; the D gene is possibly TRBD1 (5 bases). Germline V gene sequence: CDR1 SGDLS, CDR2 YYNGEE. V dropped 2 bases and J dropped 1 base, with 13 bases sitting between them. The CDR3 is 16 amino acids. The CDR3 region has the DNA TGTGCCAGCAGCGTGGCCCCGCCAGGGTCTGGAAACACCATATATTTT. It encodes CASSVAPPGSGNTIYF.

Only a few counts were recorded for this clonotype. V gene TRBV9 combines with J gene TRBJ2-3; perhaps D is TRBD1 or TRBD2 (5 bases each). The CDR3 runs to 16 residues. V lost 3 bases, J lost 8 bases, and 22 bases lay in between. Germline values: CDR1 SGDLS, CDR2 YYNGEE. CDR3 region: CASSERQFGVFGTQYF. The CDR3 nucleotides are TGTGCCAGCAGCGAACGACAGTTCGGGGTTTTTGGTACGCAGTATTTT. The entire variable domain, with the rest obtained from reference TRBV9 and TRBJ2-3, is as follows: DSGVTQTPKHLITATGQRVTLRCSPRSGDLSVYWYQQSLDQGLQFLIQYYNGEERAKGNILERFSAQQFPDLHSELNLSSLELGDSALYFCASSERQFGVFGTQYFGPGTRLTVL.

Many counts were recorded for this clonotype. This chain uses TRBV9 with TRBJ2-1, with D perhaps matching TRBD2 (6 bases). Germline loops: CDR1 SGDLS, CDR2 YYNGEE. The CDR3 is 18 residues long. Trimming took 4 bases from V and 2 from J, leaving 22 bases between them. The CDR3 region has the DNA TGTGCCAGCAGCCCGTCCGATTCGCGGGGTATTACCTACAATGAGCAGTTCTTC. Its translation: CASSPSDSRGITYNEQFF.